The rows below give T cell receptor beta chains drawn from one sample of a study of T cell clonotyping in hematopoietic cell transplantation. The table came from immunoSEQ multiplex PCR; TCRdb's copy has only in-frame clones and leaves some out. The repertoire holds approximately 12,000 clones, with about 91% as singletons. The sequencing here drew on PBMCs, taken 100 days after allogeneic stem cell transplant. The source of these receptors is a female patient aged 60 to 70 who had an allogeneic stem cell transplant from an unrelated donor, so the T cells may come from the graft donor. Some clones in this sample may be carry-over from other donors' samples. Both conserved end residues are part of each CDR3. Clone sizes are given selectively: once, few, many, or a class where the clone is expanded.

CASSRANTEAFF,12,NA,TRBJ1-1,TRBV19
CASTPARGGLSNQPQHF,17,NA,TRBJ1-5,TRBV19
CASSLRPQREKLFF,14,NA,TRBJ1-4,TRBV5-1
CASSQVAGPYEQYF,14,NA,TRBJ2-7,TRBV4-1
CAWKDQNTEAFF,12,NA,TRBJ1-1,TRBV30
CASSLRPSFNEQYF,14,large,TRBJ2-7,TRBV6-5
CASRRPTDEYF,11,NA,TRBJ2-3,TRBV2
CASSRRAEGAQYF,13,NA,TRBJ2-5,TRBV11-2
CASSPSQGGEAFF,13,NA,TRBJ1-1,TRBV4-1
CASGSGTSGSNEQFF,15,NA,TRBJ2-1,TRBV12-5
CASSADTGTKYEQYF,15,NA,TRBJ2-7,TRBV9
CASSPEWAPTYEQYF,15,large,TRBJ2-7,TRBV4-3
CASSPRDYSQETQYF,15,NA,TRBJ2-5,TRBV27
CSVAGQNYGYTF,12,NA,TRBJ1-2,TRBV29-1
CASSVAQGAYEQYF,14,NA,TRBJ2-7,TRBV9
CASSVGTGGNTEAFF,15,NA,TRBJ1-1,TRBV9
CASSAPRGEQFF,12,NA,TRBJ2-1,TRBV9
CASSPEGRGLHEAFF,15,NA,TRBJ1-1,TRBV9
CASSGTGVYEQYF,13,NA,TRBJ2-7,TRBV6-5
CASQGTGIYGYTF,13,NA,TRBJ1-2,TRBV18
CASSQGGNQETQYF,14,NA,TRBJ2-5,TRBV7-2
CASSPGTFGASGNTIYF,17,NA,TRBJ1-3,TRBV5-4
CASRPTGGLGYGYTF,15,NA,TRBJ1-2,TRBV6-5
CASSFRGSYEQYF,13,NA,TRBJ2-7,TRBV7-9
CASSLVWEQFF,11,once,TRBJ2-1,TRBV7-2
CATQEGSYNSPLHF,14,NA,TRBJ1-6,TRBV6-5
CASSLEGTGLYNEQFF,16,NA,TRBJ2-1,TRBV11-2
CASSPGPEGRIRHEQYF,17,once,TRBJ2-7,TRBV4-2
CASSWGLAGVNEQFF,15,NA,TRBJ2-1,TRBV13
CASSLEGLVDEQFF,14,NA,TRBJ2-1,TRBV11-1
CASSKGEAQYF,11,NA,TRBJ2-5,TRBV21-1
CASSLEGSTEAFF,13,few,TRBJ1-1,TRBV5-1
CASSQDPAGGNTGELFF,17,NA,TRBJ2-2,TRBV4-3
CASSFQGQPQHF,12,NA,TRBJ1-5,TRBV27
CASSPPMAYEQYF,13,NA,TRBJ2-7,TRBV7-9
CASSPEWAPTYEQYF,15,NA,TRBJ2-7,TRBV4-1
CASGRLMNTEAFF,13,few,TRBJ1-1,TRBV27
CAWSAGQAFNEKLFF,15,NA,TRBJ1-4,TRBV30
CASSLVAGEYNEQFF,15,NA,TRBJ2-1,TRBV7-8
CASTEVGGVETQYF,14,NA,TRBJ2-5,TRBV6-5
CASSLSGTGYNQPQHF,16,NA,TRBJ1-5,TRBV11-2
CASSERTGVEIAEAFF,16,NA,TRBJ1-1,TRBV6-4
CASSPGSHEQYF,12,NA,TRBJ2-7,TRBV18
CASSSGNTGELFF,13,NA,TRBJ2-2,TRBV5-5
CASSSRGQPQHF,12,NA,TRBJ1-5,TRBV13
CASSLRPSFNEQYF,14,NA,TRBJ2-7,TRBV6-9
CASSPNYQSETQYF,14,NA,TRBJ2-5,TRBV7-2
CASSVTGLEEETQYF,15,NA,TRBJ2-5,TRBV9
CASSPGTISSYNEQFF,16,NA,TRBJ2-1,TRBV4-2
CASSRDWGYTF,11,NA,TRBJ1-2,TRBV7-9